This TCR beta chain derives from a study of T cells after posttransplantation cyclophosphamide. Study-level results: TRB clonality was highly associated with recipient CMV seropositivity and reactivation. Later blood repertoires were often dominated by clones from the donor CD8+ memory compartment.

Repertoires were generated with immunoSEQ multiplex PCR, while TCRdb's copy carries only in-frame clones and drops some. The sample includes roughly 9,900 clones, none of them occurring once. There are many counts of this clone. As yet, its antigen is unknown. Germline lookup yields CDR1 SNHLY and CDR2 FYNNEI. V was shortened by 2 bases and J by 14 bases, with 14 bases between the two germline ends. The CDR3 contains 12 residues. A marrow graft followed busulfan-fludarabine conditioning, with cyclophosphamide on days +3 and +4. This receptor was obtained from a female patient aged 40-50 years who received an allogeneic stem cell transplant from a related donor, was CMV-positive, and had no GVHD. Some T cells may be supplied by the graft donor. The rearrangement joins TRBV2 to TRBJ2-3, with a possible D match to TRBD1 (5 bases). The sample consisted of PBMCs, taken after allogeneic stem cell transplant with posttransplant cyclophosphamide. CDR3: CASSEFGAPRYF. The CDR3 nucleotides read TGTGCCAGCAGTGAATTTGGGGCGCCCAGGTATTTT.